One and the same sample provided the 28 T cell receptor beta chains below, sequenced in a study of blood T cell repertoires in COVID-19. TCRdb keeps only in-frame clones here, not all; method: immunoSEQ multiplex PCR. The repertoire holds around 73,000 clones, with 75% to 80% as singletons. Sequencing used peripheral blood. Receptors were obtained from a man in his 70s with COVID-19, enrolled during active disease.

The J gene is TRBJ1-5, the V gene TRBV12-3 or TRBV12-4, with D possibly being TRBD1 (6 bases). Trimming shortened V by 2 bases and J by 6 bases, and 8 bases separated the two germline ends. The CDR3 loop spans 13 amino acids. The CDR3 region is CASSLQGFQPQHF. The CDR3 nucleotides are TGTGCCAGCAGTTTACAGGGGTTTCAGCCCCAGCATTTT.

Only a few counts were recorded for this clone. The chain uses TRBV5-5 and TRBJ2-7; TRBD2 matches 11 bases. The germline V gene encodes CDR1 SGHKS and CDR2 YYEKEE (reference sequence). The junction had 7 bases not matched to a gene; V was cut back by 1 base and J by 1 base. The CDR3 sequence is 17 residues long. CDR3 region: CASSLRTSGQGSYEQYF. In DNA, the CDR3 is TGTGCCAGCAGCTTGCGGACTAGCGGGCAAGGGTCCTACGAGCAGTACTTC.

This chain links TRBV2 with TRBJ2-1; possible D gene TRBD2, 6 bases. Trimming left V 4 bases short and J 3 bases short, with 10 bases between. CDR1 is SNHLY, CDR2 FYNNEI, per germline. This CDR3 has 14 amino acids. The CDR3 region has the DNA TGTGCCAGCAGTGCGGGTAGCGGCTACAATGAGCAGTTCTTC. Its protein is CASSAGSGYNEQFF. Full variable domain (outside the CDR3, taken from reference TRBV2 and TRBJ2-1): EPEVTQTPSHQVTQMGQEVILRCVPISNHLYFYWYRQILGQKVEFLVSFYNNEISEKSEIFDDQFSVERPDGSNFTLKIRSTKLEDSAMYFCASSAGSGYNEQFFGPGTRLTVL.

The CDR3 DNA reads as TGTGCCAGCTCCCCGGCCTGGACAGTAAATTCACCCCTCCACTTT. The encoded protein is CASSPAWTVNSPLHF. V usage is TRBV18 and J usage is TRBJ1-6; the D gene is possibly TRBD1 (6 bases). In germline, CDR1 is KGHSH, CDR2 LQKENI. The CDR3 is made up of 15 amino acids. V lost 6 bases, J lost 7 bases, and 16 bases lay in between.

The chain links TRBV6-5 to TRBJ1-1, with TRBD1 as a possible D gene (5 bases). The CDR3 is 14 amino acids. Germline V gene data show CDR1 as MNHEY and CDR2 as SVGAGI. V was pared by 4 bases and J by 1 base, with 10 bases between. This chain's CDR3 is CASSFGTANTEAFF. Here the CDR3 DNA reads TGTGCCAGCAGTTTTGGGACTGCGAACACTGAAGCTTTCTTT.

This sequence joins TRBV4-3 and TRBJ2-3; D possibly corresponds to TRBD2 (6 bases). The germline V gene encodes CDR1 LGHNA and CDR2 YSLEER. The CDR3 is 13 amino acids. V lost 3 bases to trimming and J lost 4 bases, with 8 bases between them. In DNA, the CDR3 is TGCGCCAGCAGCCAGGGGAGGTCAGATACGCAGTATTTT. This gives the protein CASSQGRSDTQYF.

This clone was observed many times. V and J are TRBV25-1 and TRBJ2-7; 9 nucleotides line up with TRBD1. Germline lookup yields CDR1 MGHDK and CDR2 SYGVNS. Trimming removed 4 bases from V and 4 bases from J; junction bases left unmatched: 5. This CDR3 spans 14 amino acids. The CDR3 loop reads CASSGDRGTYEQYF. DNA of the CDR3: TGTGCCAGCAGTGGAGACAGGGGGACGTACGAGCAGTACTTC.

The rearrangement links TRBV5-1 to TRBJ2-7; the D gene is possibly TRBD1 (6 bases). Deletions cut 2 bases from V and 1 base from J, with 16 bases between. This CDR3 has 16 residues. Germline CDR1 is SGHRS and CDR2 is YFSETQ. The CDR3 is CASSFPPDRNSYEQYF. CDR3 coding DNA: TGCGCCAGCAGCTTCCCCCCGGACAGAAATTCCTACGAGCAGTACTTC.

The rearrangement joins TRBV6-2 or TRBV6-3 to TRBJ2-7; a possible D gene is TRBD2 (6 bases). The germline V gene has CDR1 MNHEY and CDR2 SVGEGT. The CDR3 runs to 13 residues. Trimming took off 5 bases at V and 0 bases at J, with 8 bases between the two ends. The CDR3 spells CASSASASYEQYF. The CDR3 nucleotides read TGTGCCAGCAGTGCTAGCGCCTCCTACGAGCAGTACTTC.

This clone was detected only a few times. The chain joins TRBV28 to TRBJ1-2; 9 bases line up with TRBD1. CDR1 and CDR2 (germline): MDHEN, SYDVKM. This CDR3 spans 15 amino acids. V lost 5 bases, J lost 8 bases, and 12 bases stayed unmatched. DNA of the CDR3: TGTGCCAGCAGTCAGGACAGGGGCGCCTTAAGAGGCTACACCTTC. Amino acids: CASSQDRGALRGYTF.

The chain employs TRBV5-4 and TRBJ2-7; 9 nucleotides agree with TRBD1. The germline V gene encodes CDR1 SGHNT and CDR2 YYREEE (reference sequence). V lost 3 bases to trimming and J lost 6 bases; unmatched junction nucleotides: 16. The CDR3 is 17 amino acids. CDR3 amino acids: CASSYQPGQGGQGEQYF. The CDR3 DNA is TGTGCCAGCAGCTATCAACCGGGACAGGGAGGCCAAGGCGAGCAGTACTTC.

CDR3 nucleotides: TGTGCCAGCAGCGTAGAGGGGGATAGCTCCTACGAGCAGTACTTC. Translation: CASSVEGDSSYEQYF. The chain carries TRBV9 and TRBJ2-7; tentative D call: TRBD1 (6 bases). V lost 0 bases, J lost 0 bases, and 10 bases lay in between. The CDR3 runs 15 residues. In germline, CDR1 is SGDLS, CDR2 YYNGEE.

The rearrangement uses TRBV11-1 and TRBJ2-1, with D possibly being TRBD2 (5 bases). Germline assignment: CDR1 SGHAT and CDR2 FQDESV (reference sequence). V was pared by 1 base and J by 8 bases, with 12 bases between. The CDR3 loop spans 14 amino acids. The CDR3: CASSLGLASDEQFF. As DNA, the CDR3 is TGTGCCAGCAGCTTAGGGCTAGCTTCCGATGAGCAGTTCTTC.

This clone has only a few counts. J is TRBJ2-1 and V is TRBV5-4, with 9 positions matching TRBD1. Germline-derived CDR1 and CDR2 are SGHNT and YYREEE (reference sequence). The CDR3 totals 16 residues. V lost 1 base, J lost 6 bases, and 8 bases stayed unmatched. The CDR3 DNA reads TGTGCCAGCAGCTTGCCCGGGAGGACAGGGGTCAATGAGCAGTTCTTC. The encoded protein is CASSLPGRTGVNEQFF.

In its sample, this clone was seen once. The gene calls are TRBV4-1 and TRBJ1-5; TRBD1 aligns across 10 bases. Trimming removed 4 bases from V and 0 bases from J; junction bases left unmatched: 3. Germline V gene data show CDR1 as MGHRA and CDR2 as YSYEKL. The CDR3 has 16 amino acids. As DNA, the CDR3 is TGCGCCAGCAGCCGGGACAGGGGACTTAGCAATCAGCCCCAGCATTTT. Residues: CASSRDRGLSNQPQHF.

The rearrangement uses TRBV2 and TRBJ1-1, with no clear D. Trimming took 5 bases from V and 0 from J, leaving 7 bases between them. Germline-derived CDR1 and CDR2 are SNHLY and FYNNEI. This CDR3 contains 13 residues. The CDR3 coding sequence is TGTGCCAGCAGTAGAGATGTGAACACTGAAGCTTTCTTT. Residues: CASSRDVNTEAFF.

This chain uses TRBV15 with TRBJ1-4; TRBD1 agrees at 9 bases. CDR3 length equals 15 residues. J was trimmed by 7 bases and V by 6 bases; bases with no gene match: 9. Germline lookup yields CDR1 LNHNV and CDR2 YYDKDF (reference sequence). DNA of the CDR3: TGTGCCACCAGTATATATCGGACAGGGGCTGAAAAACTGTTTTTT. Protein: CATSIYRTGAEKLFF.

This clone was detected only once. The CDR3 sequence is CASSFQGQNTF. The CDR3 nucleotides are TGTGCCAGCAGCTTTCAGGGCCAAAACACCTTC. J is TRBJ1-2 and V is TRBV7-9; a possible D gene is TRBD1 (5 bases). This CDR3 region has 11 residues. V shed 3 bases and J shed 12 bases, with 11 bases lying between them. Germline V CDR1 and CDR2: SEHNR, FQNEAQ (reference sequence).

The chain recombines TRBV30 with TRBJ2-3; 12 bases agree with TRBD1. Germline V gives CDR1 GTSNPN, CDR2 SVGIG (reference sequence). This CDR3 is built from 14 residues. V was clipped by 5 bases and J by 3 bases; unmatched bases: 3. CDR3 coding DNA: TGTGCCTGGGGGGACAGGGGGCGAACAGATACGCAGTATTTT. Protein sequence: CAWGDRGRTDTQYF.

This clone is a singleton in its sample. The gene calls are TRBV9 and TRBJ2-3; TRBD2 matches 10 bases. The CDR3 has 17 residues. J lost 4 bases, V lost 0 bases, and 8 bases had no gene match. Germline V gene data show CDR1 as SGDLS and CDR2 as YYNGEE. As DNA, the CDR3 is TGTGCCAGCAGCGTAGATCCTAGCGGGAGAGGTGCAGATACGCAGTATTTT. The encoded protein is CASSVDPSGRGADTQYF.

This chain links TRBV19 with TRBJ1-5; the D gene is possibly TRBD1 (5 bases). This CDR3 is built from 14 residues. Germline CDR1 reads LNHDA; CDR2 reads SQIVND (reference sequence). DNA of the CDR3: TGTGCGACGGCCCAACAGGATAGCAATCAGCCCCAGCATTTT. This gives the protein CATAQQDSNQPQHF. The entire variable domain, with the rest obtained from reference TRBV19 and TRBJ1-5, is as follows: DGGITQSPKYLFRKEGQNVTLSCEQNLNHDAMYWYRQDPGQGLRLIYYSQIVNDFQKGDIAEGYSVSREKKESFPLTVTSAQKNPTAFYLCATAQQDSNQPQHFGDGTRLSIL.

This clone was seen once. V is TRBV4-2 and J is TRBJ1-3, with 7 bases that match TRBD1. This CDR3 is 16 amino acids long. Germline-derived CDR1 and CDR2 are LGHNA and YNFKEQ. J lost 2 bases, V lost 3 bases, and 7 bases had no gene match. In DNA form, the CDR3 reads TGTGCCAGCAGCCACCAACAGGGGTATACTGGAAACACCATATATTTT. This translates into CASSHQQGYTGNTIYF.

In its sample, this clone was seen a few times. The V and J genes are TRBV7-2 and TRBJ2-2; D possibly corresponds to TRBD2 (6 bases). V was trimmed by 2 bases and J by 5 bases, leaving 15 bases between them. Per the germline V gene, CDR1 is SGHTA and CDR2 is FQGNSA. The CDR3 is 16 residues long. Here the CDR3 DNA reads TGTGCCAGCAGCTTAACTAGCAGTCCGGGGACCGGGGAGCTGTTTTTT. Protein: CASSLTSSPGTGELFF.

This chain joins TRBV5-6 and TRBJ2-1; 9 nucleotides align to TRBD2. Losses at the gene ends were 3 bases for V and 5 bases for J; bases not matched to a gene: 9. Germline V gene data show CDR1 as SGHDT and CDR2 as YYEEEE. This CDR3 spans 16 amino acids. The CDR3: CASSWWGLAGNNEQFF. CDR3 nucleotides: TGTGCCAGCAGCTGGTGGGGGCTAGCGGGAAACAATGAGCAGTTCTTC.

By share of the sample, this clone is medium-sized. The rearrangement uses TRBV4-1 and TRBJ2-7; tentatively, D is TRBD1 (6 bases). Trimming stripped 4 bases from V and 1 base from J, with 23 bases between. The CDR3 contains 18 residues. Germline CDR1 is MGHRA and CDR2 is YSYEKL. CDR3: CASSPSPWSRGLSYEQYF. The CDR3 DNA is TGCGCCAGCAGCCCCTCTCCGTGGTCCAGGGGATTATCCTACGAGCAGTACTTC.

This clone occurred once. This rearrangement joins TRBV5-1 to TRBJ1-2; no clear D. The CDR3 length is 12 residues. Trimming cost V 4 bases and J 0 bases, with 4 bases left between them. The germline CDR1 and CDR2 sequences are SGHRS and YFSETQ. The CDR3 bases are TGCGCCAGCAGCGTAGCTAACTATGGCTACACCTTC. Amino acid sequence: CASSVANYGYTF.

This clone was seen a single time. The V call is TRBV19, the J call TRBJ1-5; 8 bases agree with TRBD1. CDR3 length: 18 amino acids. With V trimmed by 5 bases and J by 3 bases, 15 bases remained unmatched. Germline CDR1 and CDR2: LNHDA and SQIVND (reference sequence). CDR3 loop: CASSLDRGLFNFNQPQHF. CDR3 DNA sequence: TGTGCCAGTAGTCTCGACAGGGGTCTGTTTAATTTCAATCAGCCCCAGCATTTT. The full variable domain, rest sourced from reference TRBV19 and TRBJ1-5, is DGGITQSPKYLFRKEGQNVTLSCEQNLNHDAMYWYRQDPGQGLRLIYYSQIVNDFQKGDIAEGYSVSREKKESFPLTVTSAQKNPTAFYLCASSLDRGLFNFNQPQHFGDGTRLSIL.

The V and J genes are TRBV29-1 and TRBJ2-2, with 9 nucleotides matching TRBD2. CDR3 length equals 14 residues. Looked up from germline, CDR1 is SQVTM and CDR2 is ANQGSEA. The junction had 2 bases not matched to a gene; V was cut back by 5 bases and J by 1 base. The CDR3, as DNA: TGCAGCGTTAGGACTAGCGAGAACACCGGGGAGCTGTTTTTT. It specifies CSVRTSENTGELFF.